The source of this T cell receptor beta chain is a study of high-grade serous ovarian cancer treatment subgroups. TCRdb keeps only in-frame clones here, not all; method: immunoSEQ multiplex PCR. Here the sample spans several thousand clones, around 65% being singletons. The junction had 2 bases not matched to a gene; V was cut back by 2 bases and J by 2 bases. Germline V CDR1 and CDR2: LNHDA, SQIVND (reference sequence). This CDR3 has 16 residues. The tumor samples were collected prior to definitive surgery or chemotherapy. The clonotype comes from a human donor with high-grade serous ovarian cancer. This chain uses TRBV19 with TRBJ2-2, with 10 bases lining up with TRBD2. Sequencing was carried out using tumor tissue. CDR3 DNA sequence: TGTGCCAGTAGTATACTAGCGGGGGTCAACACCGGGGAGCTGTTTTTT. This encodes CASSILAGVNTGELFF.